In its sample, the clone carrying this TCR beta chain was seen many times. Each patient was aged 18 to 65 and had newly diagnosed hyperthyroidism of under 2 months' duration. The record originates from a study of T cells in Graves' hyperthyroidism and ophthalmopathy. Researchers took RNA transcripts and amplified the TCR beta CDR3 regions from them. A first-round RT-PCR of the TCR CDR3 used the HTBI primer set. TCRdb called the multiplex PCR reads again in MiXCR, with one record for every CDR3 protein. The sample includes about 320,000 distinct CDR3 sequences, around 16% of them seen just once. Trimming took off 1 base at V and 0 bases at J, with 10 bases between the two ends. This CDR3 contains 15 residues. Per the germline V gene, CDR1 is MNHNS and CDR2 is SASEGT.

The chain employs TRBV6-1 and TRBJ2-7; no reliable D call. The material sequenced was blood. This sequence originates from a man under 40 with Graves' hyperthyroidism. CDR3 loop: CASSEGTGDSYEQYF. The CDR3 coding sequence is TGTGCCAGCAGTGAAGGGACGGGCGACTCCTACGAGCAGTACTTC.